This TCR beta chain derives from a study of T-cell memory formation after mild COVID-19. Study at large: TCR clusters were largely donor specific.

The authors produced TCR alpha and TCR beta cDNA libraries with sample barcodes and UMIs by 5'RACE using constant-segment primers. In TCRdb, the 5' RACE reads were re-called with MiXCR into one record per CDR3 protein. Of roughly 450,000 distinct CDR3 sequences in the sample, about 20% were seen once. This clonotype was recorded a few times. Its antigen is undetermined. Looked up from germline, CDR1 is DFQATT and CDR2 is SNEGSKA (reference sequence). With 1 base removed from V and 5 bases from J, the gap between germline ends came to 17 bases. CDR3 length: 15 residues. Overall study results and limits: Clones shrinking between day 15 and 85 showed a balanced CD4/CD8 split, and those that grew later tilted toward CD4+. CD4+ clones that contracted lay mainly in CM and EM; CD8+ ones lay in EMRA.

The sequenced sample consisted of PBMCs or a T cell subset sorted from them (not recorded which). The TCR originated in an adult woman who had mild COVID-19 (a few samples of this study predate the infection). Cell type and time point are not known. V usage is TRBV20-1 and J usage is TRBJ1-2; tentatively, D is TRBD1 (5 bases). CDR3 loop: CSARVAGTAHYGYTF. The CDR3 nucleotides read TGCAGTGCTAGAGTAGCCGGGACGGCCCATTATGGCTACACCTTC.